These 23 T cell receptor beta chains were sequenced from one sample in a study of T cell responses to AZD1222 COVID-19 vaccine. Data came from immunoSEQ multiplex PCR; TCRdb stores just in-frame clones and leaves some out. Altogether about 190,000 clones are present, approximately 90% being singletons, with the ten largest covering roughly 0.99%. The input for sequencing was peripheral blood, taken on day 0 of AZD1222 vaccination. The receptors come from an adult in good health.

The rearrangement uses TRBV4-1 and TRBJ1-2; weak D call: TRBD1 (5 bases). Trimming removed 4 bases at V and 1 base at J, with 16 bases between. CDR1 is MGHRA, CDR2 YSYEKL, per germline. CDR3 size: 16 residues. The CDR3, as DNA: TGCGCCAGCAGCCCGGAGGGACCTCCTTTTAACTATGGCTACACCTTC. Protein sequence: CASSPEGPPFNYGYTF.

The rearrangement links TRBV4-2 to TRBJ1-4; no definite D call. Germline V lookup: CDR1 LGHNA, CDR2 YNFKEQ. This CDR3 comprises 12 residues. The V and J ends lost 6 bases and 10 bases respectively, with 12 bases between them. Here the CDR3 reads CASRLNRGKLFF. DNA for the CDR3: TGTGCCAGCAGGCTAAACCGGGGAAAACTGTTTTTT.

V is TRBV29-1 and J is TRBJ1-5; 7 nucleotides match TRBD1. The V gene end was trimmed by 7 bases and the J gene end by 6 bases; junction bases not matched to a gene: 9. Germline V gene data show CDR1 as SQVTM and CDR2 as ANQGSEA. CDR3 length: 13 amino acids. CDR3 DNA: TGCAGCGCCGACACAGGGGAAGGTCAGCCCCAGCATTTT. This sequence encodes CSADTGEGQPQHF.

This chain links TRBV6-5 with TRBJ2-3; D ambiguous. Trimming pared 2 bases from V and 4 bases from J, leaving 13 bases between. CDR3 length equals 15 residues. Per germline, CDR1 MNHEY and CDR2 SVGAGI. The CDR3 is CASSYQAAVPDTQYF. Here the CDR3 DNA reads TGTGCCAGCAGTTACCAGGCCGCTGTACCAGATACGCAGTATTTT.

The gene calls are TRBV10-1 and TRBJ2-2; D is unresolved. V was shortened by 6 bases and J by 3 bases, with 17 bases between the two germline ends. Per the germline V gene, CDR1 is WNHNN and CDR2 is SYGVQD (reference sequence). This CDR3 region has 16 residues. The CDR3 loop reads CASRPGPKPYTGELFF. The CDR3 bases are TGCGCCAGCAGGCCCGGACCCAAACCGTACACCGGGGAGCTGTTTTTT.

CDR3 region: CASSLVVGQNTEAFF. CDR3 DNA sequence: TGCGCCAGCAGCTTGGTCGTCGGTCAGAACACTGAAGCTTTCTTT. The J gene is TRBJ1-1, the V gene TRBV5-1; D uncertain. Germline CDR1 is SGHRS and CDR2 is YFSETQ. Trimming pared 0 bases from V and 1 base from J, leaving 10 bases between. The CDR3 runs 15 residues.

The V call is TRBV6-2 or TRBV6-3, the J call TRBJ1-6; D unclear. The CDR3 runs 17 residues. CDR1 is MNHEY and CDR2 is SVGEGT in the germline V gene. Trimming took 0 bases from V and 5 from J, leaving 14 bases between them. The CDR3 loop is CASSYSKVETDNSPLHF. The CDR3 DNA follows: TGTGCCAGCAGTTACTCGAAGGTGGAAACAGATAATTCACCCCTCCACTTT.

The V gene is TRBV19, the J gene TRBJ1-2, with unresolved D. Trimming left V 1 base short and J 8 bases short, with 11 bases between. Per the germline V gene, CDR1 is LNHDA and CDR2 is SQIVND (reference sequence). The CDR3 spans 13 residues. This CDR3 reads CASSIGTVPGYTF. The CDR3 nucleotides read TGTGCCAGTAGTATAGGGACCGTCCCCGGCTACACCTTC.

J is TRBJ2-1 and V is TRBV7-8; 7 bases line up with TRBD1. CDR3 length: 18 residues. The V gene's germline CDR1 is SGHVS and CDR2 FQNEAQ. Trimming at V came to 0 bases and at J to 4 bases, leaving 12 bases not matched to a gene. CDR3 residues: CASSLALGTAFGYNEQFF. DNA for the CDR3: TGTGCCAGCAGCTTAGCGCTAGGGACAGCCTTTGGGTACAATGAGCAGTTCTTC. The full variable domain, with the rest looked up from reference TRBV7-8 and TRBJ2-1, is GAGVSQSPRYKVAKRGQDVALRCDPISGHVSLFWYQQALGQGPEFLTYFQNEAQLDKSGLPSDRFFAERPEGSVSTLKIQRTQQEDSAVYLCASSLALGTAFGYNEQFFGPGTRLTVL.

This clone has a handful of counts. This CDR3 reads CASIRDTAYEQYF. The CDR3 coding sequence is TGTGCCAGCATCCGGGACACCGCCTACGAGCAGTACTTC. This sequence joins TRBV6-5 and TRBJ2-7; TRBD1 might be the D (6 bases). The CDR3 loop spans 13 amino acids. From germline, CDR1 is MNHEY and CDR2 SVGAGI. Trimming removed 7 bases from V and 2 bases from J, with 12 bases in between.

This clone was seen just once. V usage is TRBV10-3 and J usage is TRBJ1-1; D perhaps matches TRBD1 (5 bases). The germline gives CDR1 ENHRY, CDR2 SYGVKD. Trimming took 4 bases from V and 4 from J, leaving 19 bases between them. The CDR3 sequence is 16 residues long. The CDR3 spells CAISVQAPGLGTEAFF. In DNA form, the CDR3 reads TGTGCCATCAGTGTACAGGCACCTGGTCTGGGCACTGAAGCTTTCTTT.

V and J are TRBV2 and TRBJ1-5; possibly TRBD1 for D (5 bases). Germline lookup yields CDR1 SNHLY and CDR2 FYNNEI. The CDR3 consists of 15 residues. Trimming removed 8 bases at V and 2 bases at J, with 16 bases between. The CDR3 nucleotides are TGTGCCAGCGGGGACCAGGGTTTGCGCAATCAGCCCCAGCATTTT. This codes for CASGDQGLRNQPQHF. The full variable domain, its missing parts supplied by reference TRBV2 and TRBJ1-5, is EPEVTQTPSHQVTQMGQEVILRCVPISNHLYFYWYRQILGQKVEFLVSFYNNEISEKSEIFDDQFSVERPDGSNFTLKIRSTKLEDSAMYFCASGDQGLRNQPQHFGDGTRLSIL.

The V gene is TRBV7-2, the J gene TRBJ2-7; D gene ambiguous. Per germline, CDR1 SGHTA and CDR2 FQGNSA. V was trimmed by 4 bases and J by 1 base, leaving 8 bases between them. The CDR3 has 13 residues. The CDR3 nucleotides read TGTGCCAGCAGCTCGACGAGGTCCTACGAGCAGTACTTC. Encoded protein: CASSSTRSYEQYF.

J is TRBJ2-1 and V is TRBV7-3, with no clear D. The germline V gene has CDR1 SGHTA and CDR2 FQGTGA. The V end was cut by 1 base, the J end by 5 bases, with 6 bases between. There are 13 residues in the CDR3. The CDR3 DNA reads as TGTGCCAGCAGCTTAAACAGAGACAATGAGCAGTTCTTC. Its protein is CASSLNRDNEQFF.

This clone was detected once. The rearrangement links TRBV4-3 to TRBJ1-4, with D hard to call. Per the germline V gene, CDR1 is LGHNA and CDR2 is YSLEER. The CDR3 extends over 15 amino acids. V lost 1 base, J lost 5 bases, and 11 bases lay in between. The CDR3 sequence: CASSQGSAFNEKLFF. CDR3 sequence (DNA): TGCGCCAGCAGCCAAGGGTCCGCATTCAATGAAAAACTGTTTTTT.

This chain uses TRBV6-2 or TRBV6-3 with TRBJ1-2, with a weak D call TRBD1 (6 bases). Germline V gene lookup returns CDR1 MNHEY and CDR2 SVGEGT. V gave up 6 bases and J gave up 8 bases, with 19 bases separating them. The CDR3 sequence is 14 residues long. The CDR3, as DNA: TGTGCCAGCAGCGACCCGGGTCAGGGGCGAGGCTACACCTTC. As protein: CASSDPGQGRGYTF.

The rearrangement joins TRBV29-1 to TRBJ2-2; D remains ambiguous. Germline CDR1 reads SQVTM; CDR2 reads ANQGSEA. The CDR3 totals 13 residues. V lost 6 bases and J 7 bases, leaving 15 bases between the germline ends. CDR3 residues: CSVATLVGGELFF. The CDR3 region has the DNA TGCAGCGTCGCCACGCTAGTTGGCGGGGAGCTGTTTTTT.

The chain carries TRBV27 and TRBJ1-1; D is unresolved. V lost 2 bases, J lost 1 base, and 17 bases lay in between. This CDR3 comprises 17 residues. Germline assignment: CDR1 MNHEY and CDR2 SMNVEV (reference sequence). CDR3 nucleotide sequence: TGTGCCAGCAGTTTAGTATTGGCAGATTATGGGAACACTGAAGCTTTCTTT. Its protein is CASSLVLADYGNTEAFF.

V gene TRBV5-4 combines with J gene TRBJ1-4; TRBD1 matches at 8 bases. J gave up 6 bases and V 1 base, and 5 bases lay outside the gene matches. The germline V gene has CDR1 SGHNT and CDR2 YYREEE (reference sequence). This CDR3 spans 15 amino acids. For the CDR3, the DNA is TGTGCCAGCAGCTTGCGAACAGGGGGAGATGAAAAACTGTTTTTT. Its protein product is CASSLRTGGDEKLFF. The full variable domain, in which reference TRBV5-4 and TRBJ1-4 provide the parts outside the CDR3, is ETGVTQSPTHLIKTRGQQVTLRCSSQSGHNTVSWYQQALGQGPQFIFQYYREEENGRGNFPPRFSGLQFPNYSSELNVNALELDDSALYLCASSLRTGGDEKLFFGSGTQLSVL.

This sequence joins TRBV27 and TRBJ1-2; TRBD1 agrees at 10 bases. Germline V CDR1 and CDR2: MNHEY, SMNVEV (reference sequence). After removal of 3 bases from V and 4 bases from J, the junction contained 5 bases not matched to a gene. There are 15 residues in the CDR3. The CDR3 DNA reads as TGTGCCAGCAGTTTGGGGGGACAGGGGTTCTATGGCTACACCTTC. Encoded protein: CASSLGGQGFYGYTF.

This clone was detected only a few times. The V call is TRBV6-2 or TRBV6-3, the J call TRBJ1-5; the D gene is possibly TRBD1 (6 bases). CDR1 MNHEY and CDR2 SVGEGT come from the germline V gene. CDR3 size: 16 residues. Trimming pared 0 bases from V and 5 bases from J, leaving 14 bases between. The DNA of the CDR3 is TGTGCCAGCAGTTACTCCCGGGACACAGGCCATCAGCCCCAGCATTTT. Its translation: CASSYSRDTGHQPQHF.

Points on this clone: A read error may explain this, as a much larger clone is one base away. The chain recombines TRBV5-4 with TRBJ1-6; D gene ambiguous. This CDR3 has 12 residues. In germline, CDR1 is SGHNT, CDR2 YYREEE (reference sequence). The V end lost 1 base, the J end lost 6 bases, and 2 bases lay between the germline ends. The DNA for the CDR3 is TGTGCCAGCAGCTTGCGTAATTCACCCCTCCACTTT. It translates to CASSLRNSPLHF.

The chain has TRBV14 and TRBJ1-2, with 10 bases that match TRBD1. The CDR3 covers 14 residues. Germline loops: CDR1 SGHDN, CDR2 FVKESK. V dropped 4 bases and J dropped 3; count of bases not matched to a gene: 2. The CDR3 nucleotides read TGTGCCAGCAGCCGCGGGACAGGGGACTATGGCTACACCTTC. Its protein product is CASSRGTGDYGYTF.